This entry lists 3 T cell receptor beta chains sequenced from one sample in a study of control samples from healthy donors and cancer patients (dated by TCRdb to about 2020). Library method: the immunoSEQ multiplex PCR assay. TCRdb obtained this table from immuneACCESS and retained in-frame rearrangements with V and J assigned. These tables miss some clones; where compared with another copy, unresolved V genes account for less than half of the shortfall, and the remainder is unexplained. Counted in this sample were 70,000 to 75,000 clones; roughly 87% of them appeared once. Jointly, the top ten make up over 3.5% of the sample. The sequencing sample was made of blood. These receptors all come from a woman in her forties or fifties in good health.

The rearrangement links TRBV6-5 to TRBJ2-2; TRBD1 is a possible D gene (6 bases). The CDR3 runs to 15 residues. Trimming took 7 bases from V and 4 from J, leaving 16 bases between them. Germline V gene data show CDR1 as MNHEY and CDR2 as SVGAGI. The CDR3 coding sequence is TGTGCCAGCAATAAACTCGGGACAATCACCGGGGAGCTGTTTTTT. Translating gives CASNKLGTITGELFF.

V usage is TRBV3-1 (or the pseudogene TRBV3-2) and J usage is TRBJ2-2, with D uncertain. V lost 1 base to trimming and J lost 4 bases, with 10 bases between them. The CDR3 consists of 15 residues. Germline assignment: CDR1 LGHDT and CDR2 YNNKEL (reference sequence). CDR3 sequence: CASSQVSGVTGELFF. CDR3 bases: TGTGCCAGCAGCCAAGTTTCGGGCGTCACCGGGGAGCTGTTTTTT.

The chain links TRBV5-1 to TRBJ2-3, with D tentatively TRBD2 (6 bases). CDR1 and CDR2 from the germline V gene are SGHRS and YFSETQ. Trimming pared 7 bases from V and 0 bases from J, leaving 9 bases between. This CDR3 is built from 13 residues. CDR3 coding DNA: TGCGCCAGCCGAGGGACTAGCACAGATACGCAGTATTTT. It translates to CASRGTSTDTQYF.